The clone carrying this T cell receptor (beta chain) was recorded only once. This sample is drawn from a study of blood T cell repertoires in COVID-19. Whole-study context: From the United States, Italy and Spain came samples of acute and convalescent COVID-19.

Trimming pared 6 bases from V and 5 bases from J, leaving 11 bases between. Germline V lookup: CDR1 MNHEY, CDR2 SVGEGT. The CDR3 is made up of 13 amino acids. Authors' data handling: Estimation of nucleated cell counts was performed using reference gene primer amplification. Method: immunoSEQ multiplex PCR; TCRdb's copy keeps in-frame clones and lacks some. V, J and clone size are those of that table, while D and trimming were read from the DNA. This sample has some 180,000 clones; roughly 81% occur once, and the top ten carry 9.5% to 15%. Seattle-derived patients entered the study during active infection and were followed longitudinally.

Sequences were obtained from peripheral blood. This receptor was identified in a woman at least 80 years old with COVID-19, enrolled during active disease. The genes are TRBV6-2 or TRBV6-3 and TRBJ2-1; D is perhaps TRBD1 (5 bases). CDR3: CASSHGHNNEQFF. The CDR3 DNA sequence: TGTGCCAGCAGCCACGGACATAACAATGAGCAGTTCTTC.